Below, one TCR beta chain is given with its context. Its antigen is undetermined. This CDR3 is 16 amino acids long. Germline V CDR1 and CDR2: KGHDR, SFDVKD. This specimen belongs to a study of T cells expressing NK-cell markers. For the study at large: In the group of eight sequenced donors, seven were HCMV-seropositive and one was seronegative. Study conclusions and caveats: Once again these clonotypes came out on top in the CD3+CD56-NKG2C+ fraction of several donors.

The authors made TCR beta cDNA libraries by 5'RACE template switching. This switching added a universal primer site and UMIs. TCRdb re-analyzed the 5' RACE reads; it lists each CDR3 protein once, without DNA. The sample has some 110,000 distinct CDR3 sequences. Material: blood T cells: a sorted CD56 or NKG2C T cell subset, CD4+ or CD8+ T cells, or bulk PBMC T cells (not recorded which). This sequence joins TRBV24-1 and TRBJ2-5; TCRdb designates TRBD2, a call that cannot be tested without DNA. This TCR came from a woman aged 18 to 75 in good health. The CDR3 protein is CATSDSGLAEGETQYF.